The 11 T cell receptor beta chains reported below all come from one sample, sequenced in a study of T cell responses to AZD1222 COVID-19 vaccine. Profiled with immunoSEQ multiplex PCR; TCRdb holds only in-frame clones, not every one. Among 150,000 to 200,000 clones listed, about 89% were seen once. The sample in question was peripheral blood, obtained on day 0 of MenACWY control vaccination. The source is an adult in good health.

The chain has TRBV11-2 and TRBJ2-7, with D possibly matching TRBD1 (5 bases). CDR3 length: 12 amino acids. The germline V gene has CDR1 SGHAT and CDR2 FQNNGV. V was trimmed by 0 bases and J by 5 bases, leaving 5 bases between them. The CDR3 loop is CASSLDRDEQYF. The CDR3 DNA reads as TGTGCCAGCAGCTTAGACAGGGACGAGCAGTACTTC.

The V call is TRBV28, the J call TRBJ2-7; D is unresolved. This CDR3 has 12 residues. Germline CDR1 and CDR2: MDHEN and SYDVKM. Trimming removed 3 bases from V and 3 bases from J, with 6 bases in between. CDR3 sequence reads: CASSFRLYEQYF. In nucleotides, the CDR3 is TGTGCCAGCAGTTTTCGACTCTACGAGCAGTACTTC.

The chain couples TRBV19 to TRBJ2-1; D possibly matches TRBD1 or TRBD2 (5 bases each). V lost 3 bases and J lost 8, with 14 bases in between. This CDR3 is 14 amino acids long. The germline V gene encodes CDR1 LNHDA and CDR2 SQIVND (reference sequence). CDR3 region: CASSIGSLGDEQFF. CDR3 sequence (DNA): TGTGCCAGTAGTATCGGTTCTTTGGGGGATGAGCAGTTCTTC.

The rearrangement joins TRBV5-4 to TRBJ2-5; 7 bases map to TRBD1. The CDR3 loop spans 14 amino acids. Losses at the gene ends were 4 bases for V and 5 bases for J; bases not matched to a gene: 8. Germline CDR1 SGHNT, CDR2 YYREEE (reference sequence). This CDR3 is CASSPGQIRETQYF. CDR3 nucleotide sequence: TGTGCCAGCAGCCCGGGACAGATCAGGGAGACCCAGTACTTC. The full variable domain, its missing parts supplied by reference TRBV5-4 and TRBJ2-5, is ETGVTQSPTHLIKTRGQQVTLRCSSQSGHNTVSWYQQALGQGPQFIFQYYREEENGRGNFPPRFSGLQFPNYSSELNVNALELDDSALYLCASSPGQIRETQYFGPGTRLLVL.

CDR3 protein: CASSPIPPLTGKETQYF. The CDR3, as DNA: TGTGCCAGCAGCCCAATACCCCCTTTGACAGGGAAAGAGACCCAGTACTTC. This chain links TRBV7-6 with TRBJ2-5; 7 bases are shared with TRBD1. This CDR3 is built from 17 residues. With 5 bases clipped from V and 3 bases from J, the junction kept 15 bases outside the gene matches. From germline, CDR1 is SGHVS and CDR2 FNYEAQ. The full variable domain, completed using reference TRBV7-6 and TRBJ2-5, is GAGVSQSPRYKVTKRGQDVALRCDPISGHVSLYWYRQALGQGPEFLTYFNYEAQQDKSGLPNDRFSAERPEGSISTLTIQRTEQRDSAMYRCASSPIPPLTGKETQYFGPGTRLLVL.

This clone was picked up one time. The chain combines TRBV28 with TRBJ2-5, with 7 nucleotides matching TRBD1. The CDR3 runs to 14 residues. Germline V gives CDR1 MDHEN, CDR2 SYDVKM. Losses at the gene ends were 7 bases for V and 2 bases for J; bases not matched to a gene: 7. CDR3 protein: CASNDRGQQETQYF. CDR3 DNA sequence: TGTGCCAGCAACGACCGGGGACAGCAAGAGACCCAGTACTTC.

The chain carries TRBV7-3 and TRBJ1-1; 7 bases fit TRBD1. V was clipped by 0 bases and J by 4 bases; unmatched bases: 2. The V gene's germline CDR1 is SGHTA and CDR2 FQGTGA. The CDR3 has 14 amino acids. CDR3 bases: TGTGCCAGCAGCTTAACTGGACAGGTCACTGAAGCTTTCTTT. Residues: CASSLTGQVTEAFF.

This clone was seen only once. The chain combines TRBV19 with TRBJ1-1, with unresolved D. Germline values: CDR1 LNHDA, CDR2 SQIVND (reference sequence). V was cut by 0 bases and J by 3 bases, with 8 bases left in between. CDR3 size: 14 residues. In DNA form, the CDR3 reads TGTGCCAGTAGTATAGATGGCGGGGACACTGAAGCTTTCTTT. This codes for CASSIDGGDTEAFF.

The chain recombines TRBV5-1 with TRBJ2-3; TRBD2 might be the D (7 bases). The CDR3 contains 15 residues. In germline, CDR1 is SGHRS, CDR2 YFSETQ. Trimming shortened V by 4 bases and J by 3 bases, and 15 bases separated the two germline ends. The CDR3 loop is CASSGGGVGTDTQYF. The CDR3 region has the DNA TGCGCCAGCAGCGGCGGGGGCGTCGGTACAGATACGCAGTATTTT.

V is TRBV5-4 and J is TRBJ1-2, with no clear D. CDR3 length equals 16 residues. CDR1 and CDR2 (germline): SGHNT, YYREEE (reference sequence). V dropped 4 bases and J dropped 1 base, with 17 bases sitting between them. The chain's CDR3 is CASSPPWGKDNYGYTF. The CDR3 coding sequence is TGTGCCAGCAGCCCCCCTTGGGGAAAAGATAACTATGGCTACACCTTC.

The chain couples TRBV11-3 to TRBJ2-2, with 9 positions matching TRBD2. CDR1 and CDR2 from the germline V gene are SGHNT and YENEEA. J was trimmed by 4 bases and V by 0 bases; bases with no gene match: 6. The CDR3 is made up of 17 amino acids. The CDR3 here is CASSLDLSSGITGELFF. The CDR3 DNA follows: TGTGCCAGCAGCTTAGATCTGTCTAGCGGGATCACCGGGGAGCTGTTTTTT. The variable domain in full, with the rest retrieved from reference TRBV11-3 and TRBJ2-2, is EAGVVQSPRYKIIEKKQPVAFWCNPISGHNTLYWYLQNLGQGPELLIRYENEEAVDDSQLPKDRFSAERLKGVDSTLKIQPAELGDSAVYLCASSLDLSSGITGELFFGEGSRLTVL.